A single sample gave rise to the 20 T cell receptor beta chains below, sequenced in a study of control samples from healthy donors and cancer patients. Measured with immunoSEQ multiplex PCR; TCRdb has only the in-frame clones, and not every one. Here the sample spans roughly 400,000 clones, about 93% being singletons. The sequenced sample consisted of PBMCs. Source of these receptors: a man aged 35 to 55 with head and neck cancer.

V usage is TRBV12-3 or TRBV12-4 and J usage is TRBJ2-2; D is uncertain. V shed 6 bases and J shed 6 bases, with 11 bases lying between them. The CDR3 runs to 13 residues. The DNA for the CDR3 is TGTGCCAGCAGGTTGACTGGGGCCGGGGAGCTGTTTTTT. It yields the protein CASRLTGAGELFF.

The rearrangement joins TRBV13 to TRBJ1-6; maybe TRBD1 (5 bases). CDR1 and CDR2 from the germline V gene are PRHDT and FYEKMQ (reference sequence). Trimming left V 2 bases short and J 8 bases short, with 13 bases between. The CDR3 sequence is 15 residues long. The CDR3 loop is CASSLLRGIDSPLHF. CDR3 DNA sequence: TGTGCCAGCAGCTTATTGCGGGGGATAGATTCACCCCTCCACTTT.

The chain links TRBV6-5 to TRBJ1-4; 10 bases agree with TRBD1. CDR3 length: 15 amino acids. Germline assignment: CDR1 MNHEY and CDR2 SVGAGI. The V and J ends lost 6 bases and 3 bases, in that order; junction bases with no gene match: 4. For the CDR3, the DNA is TGTGCCAGCAGAGACAGGGGGCGACCTAATGAAAAACTGTTTTTT. This translates into CASRDRGRPNEKLFF.

V gene TRBV11-3 combines with J gene TRBJ2-7, with a possible D match to TRBD1 (8 bases). This CDR3 is 15 amino acids long. The germline V gene has CDR1 SGHNT and CDR2 YENEEA. The ends were cut back, 5 bases at V and 0 bases at J, with 14 bases in the middle. The CDR3 loop reads CASSPGGQDSYEQYF. The CDR3 coding sequence is TGTGCCAGCAGCCCGGGGGGACAGGACTCCTACGAGCAGTACTTC. Full variable domain (rest looked up from reference TRBV11-3 and TRBJ2-7): EAGVVQSPRYKIIEKKQPVAFWCNPISGHNTLYWYLQNLGQGPELLIRYENEEAVDDSQLPKDRFSAERLKGVDSTLKIQPAELGDSAVYLCASSPGGQDSYEQYFGPGTRLTVT.

The chain employs TRBV9 and TRBJ1-1; D is perhaps TRBD1 (5 bases). V shed 0 bases and J shed 1 base, with 13 bases lying between them. Germline CDR1 SGDLS, CDR2 YYNGEE. This CDR3 comprises 16 residues. The chain's CDR3 is CASSVGRGEQNTEAFF. In DNA form, the CDR3 reads TGTGCCAGCAGCGTAGGTAGAGGGGAGCAGAACACTGAAGCTTTCTTT.

The gene calls are TRBV10-3 and TRBJ2-1; D uncertain. Germline lookup yields CDR1 ENHRY and CDR2 SYGVKD. The CDR3 length is 15 residues. V lost 0 bases to trimming and J lost 10 bases, with 16 bases between them. CDR3 region: CAISESYSGPTEQFF. Written as DNA, the CDR3 is TGTGCCATCAGTGAGTCGTACTCTGGGCCCACAGAGCAGTTCTTC.

The chain uses TRBV4-2 and TRBJ1-2; D uncertain. The CDR3 runs to 15 residues. Germline lookup yields CDR1 LGHNA and CDR2 YNFKEQ. V dropped 4 bases and J dropped 2 bases, with 14 bases sitting between them. The CDR3 coding sequence is TGTGCCAGCAGCCCTCCCCCCCCGGGGAACTATGGCTACACCTTC. Amino acids: CASSPPPPGNYGYTF.

This clone was seen only a few times. V usage is TRBV5-6 and J usage is TRBJ2-1; 8 nucleotides line up with TRBD1. Germline CDR1 is SGHDT and CDR2 is YYEEEE. The CDR3 runs 19 residues. The ends lost 4 bases at V and 0 bases at J; junction bases unmatched: 15. CDR3 loop: CASSPRTGHRPGSYNEQFF. Here the CDR3 DNA reads TGTGCCAGCAGCCCCCGGACAGGGCATCGGCCGGGCTCCTACAATGAGCAGTTCTTC. Full variable domain (outside the CDR3, taken from reference TRBV5-6 and TRBJ2-1): DAGVTQSPTHLIKTRGQQVTLRCSPKSGHDTVSWYQQALGQGPQFIFQYYEEEERQRGNFPDRFSGHQFPNYSSELNVNALLLGDSALYLCASSPRTGHRPGSYNEQFFGPGTRLTVL.

The V call is TRBV5-1, the J call TRBJ2-5; 12 nucleotides align to TRBD2. CDR1 is SGHRS, CDR2 YFSETQ, per germline. Unmatched junction bases numbered 8, after V lost 4 bases and J lost 4 bases. The CDR3 has 16 residues. CDR3 region: CASSISSGRGRETQYF. In DNA form, the CDR3 reads TGCGCCAGCAGCATCTCTAGCGGGAGGGGCAGAGAGACCCAGTACTTC.

The CDR3 nucleotides are TGTGCCAGCAGCCCAGGACAGGAGAGCTATGGCTACACCTTC. This sequence encodes CASSPGQESYGYTF. This chain uses TRBV7-3 with TRBJ1-2; 7 nucleotides line up with TRBD1. This CDR3 is 14 amino acids long. V was pared by 5 bases and J by 4 bases, with 7 bases of the junction left unmatched. Per germline, CDR1 SGHTA and CDR2 FQGTGA.

The chain links TRBV19 to TRBJ1-4; 8 bases align to TRBD1. The trim removed 5 bases at V and 8 bases at J, leaving 16 bases unmatched. The CDR3 extends over 17 amino acids. The germline CDR1 and CDR2 sequences are LNHDA and SQIVND (reference sequence). The CDR3 loop reads CASSSLLGRGQEEKLFF. The CDR3 DNA follows: TGTGCCAGTAGTTCCCTTCTAGGCAGGGGGCAAGAAGAAAAACTGTTTTTT.

This clone was detected once. The rearrangement links TRBV4-3 to TRBJ2-3; D is undetermined. Germline assignment: CDR1 LGHNA and CDR2 YSLEER. There are 15 residues in the CDR3. The ends were cut back, 1 base at V and 7 bases at J, with 15 bases in the middle. The CDR3 sequence: CASSQVRAAPNTQYF. The CDR3 DNA follows: TGCGCCAGCAGCCAAGTTCGGGCTGCTCCAAATACGCAGTATTTT.

This clone was recorded only once. This sequence joins TRBV9 and TRBJ2-7; TRBD1 agrees at 10 bases. The germline V gene has CDR1 SGDLS and CDR2 YYNGEE. Germline trimming cut 3 bases from V and 3 bases from J; bases unmatched to any gene: 6. CDR3 size: 15 residues. The CDR3 protein is CASSAGRDRGYEQYF. In DNA form, the CDR3 reads TGTGCCAGCAGCGCCGGGCGGGACAGGGGCTACGAGCAGTACTTC.

V is TRBV30 and J is TRBJ1-6; maybe TRBD1 (5 bases). CDR3 length equals 13 residues. V lost 1 base and J 11 bases, leaving 12 bases between the germline ends. Germline lookup yields CDR1 GTSNPN and CDR2 SVGIG (reference sequence). The CDR3 protein is CAWSEVGATPLHF. CDR3 DNA: TGTGCCTGGAGTGAGGTAGGGGCGACACCCCTCCACTTT.

The chain combines TRBV15 with TRBJ1-5; D is ambiguous. V was clipped by 3 bases and J by 3 bases, with 6 bases between them. This CDR3 contains 13 residues. Germline lookup yields CDR1 LNHNV and CDR2 YYDKDF (reference sequence). CDR3 in amino acids: CATSREFNQPQHF. The CDR3 nucleotides are TGTGCCACCAGCAGGGAGTTCAATCAGCCCCAGCATTTT.

This sequence joins TRBV7-2 and TRBJ2-3; maybe TRBD1 (5 bases). Per the germline V gene, CDR1 is SGHTA and CDR2 is FQGNSA. V was trimmed by 6 bases and J by 5 bases, leaving 12 bases between them. The CDR3 runs to 13 residues. CDR3: CASSAPGLDTQYF. The DNA for the CDR3 is TGTGCCAGCAGTGCCCCAGGGTTAGATACGCAGTATTTT.

This clone was seen a single time. This sequence joins TRBV27 and TRBJ1-1; no clear D gene. Germline V gene data show CDR1 as MNHEY and CDR2 as SMNVEV (reference sequence). The V end was cut by 5 bases, the J end by 2 bases, with 9 bases between. The CDR3 length is 13 residues. CDR3 coding DNA: TGTGCCAGCAGTCCCCAACCAAACACTGAAGCTTTCTTT. The encoded protein is CASSPQPNTEAFF.

This chain uses TRBV27 with TRBJ2-3; possible D gene TRBD2, 5 bases. V was cut by 1 base and J by 1 base, with 12 bases left in between. This CDR3 has 16 amino acids. Germline CDR1 and CDR2: MNHEY and SMNVEV (reference sequence). CDR3 DNA sequence: TGTGCCAGCAGTTTATTCTATTACGGGGGCACAGATACGCAGTATTTT. Its protein is CASSLFYYGGTDTQYF.

The chain carries TRBV5-1 and TRBJ1-1; D is unresolved. Trimming took 0 bases from V and 4 from J, leaving 13 bases between them. The CDR3 contains 15 residues. Germline V gene lookup returns CDR1 SGHRS and CDR2 YFSETQ. The CDR3 bases are TGCGCCAGCAGCTTGGCCATACAGCTCGCCACTGAAGCTTTCTTT. Its protein product is CASSLAIQLATEAFF.

This clone appeared once. The rearrangement joins TRBV28 to TRBJ2-7, with TRBD2 identical over 12 bases. The V segment lost 3 bases and the J segment 0 bases; nucleotides outside the gene matches: 9. CDR1 MDHEN and CDR2 SYDVKM come from the germline V gene. The CDR3 runs to 18 residues. The CDR3 region has the DNA TGTGCCAGCAGTTTCCCAGGGAAGACTAGCGGGAGCTCCTACGAGCAGTACTTC. It is translated as CASSFPGKTSGSSYEQYF.